One and the same sample provided the 2 T cell receptor beta chains below, sequenced in a study of blood T cell repertoires in COVID-19. Measured with immunoSEQ multiplex PCR; TCRdb has only the in-frame clones, and not every one. Among about 50,000 clones, 75% to 90% were seen once, and the ten largest hold roughly 13%. Sample: peripheral blood. These receptors came from a human donor with active COVID-19. The donor label of this sample is uncertain.

The chain carries TRBV18 and TRBJ2-7, with D possibly matching TRBD2 (5 bases). The CDR3 loop spans 17 amino acids. V was pared by 3 bases and J by 6 bases, with 24 bases between. Per germline, CDR1 KGHSH and CDR2 LQKENI. CDR3 DNA sequence: TGTGCCAGCTCACCCCTAGCCGGAATGAGTGCGAAGATCGAGCAGTACTTC. It codes for CASSPLAGMSAKIEQYF.

The chain employs TRBV7-2 and TRBJ1-1; D is unresolved. Germline V CDR1 and CDR2: SGHTA, FQGNSA. Deletions cut 5 bases from V and 10 bases from J, with 20 bases between. This CDR3 contains 14 residues. In nucleotides, the CDR3 is TGTGCCAGCAGCCGGAGCCCGACCGGGGAGTCAGCTTTCTTT. It is translated as CASSRSPTGESAFF.